This T cell receptor (beta chain) was retrieved from a study of post-analysis software for immune sequencing data. General observations from the study: Higher frequency in patients than in controls was seen for roughly 5 TRBV segments, with TRBV5-6, TRBV5-1 and TRBV20-1 among them.

The TCR beta cDNA libraries carried unique molecular identifiers. TCRdb reprocessed the PCR reads via MiXCR and lists one record per CDR3 protein. The sample carries fewer than 850,000 distinct CDR3 sequences, 25% to 30% recorded once. This clonotype was observed at least ten times. What it recognizes is unknown. Germline CDR1 is SGHRS and CDR2 is YFSETQ. The ends were cut back, 0 bases at V and 4 bases at J, with 10 bases in the middle. This CDR3 spans 14 amino acids. What was sequenced was blood. The receptor's source is a girl between 5 and 17 years old with multiple sclerosis. The chain is built from TRBV5-1 and TRBJ2-5, with D tentatively TRBD2 (6 bases). The CDR3 sequence is CASSLVGGRETQYF. The CDR3 coding sequence is TGCGCCAGCAGCTTGGTCGGAGGGAGAGAGACCCAGTACTTC.